These 23 T cell receptor beta chains share one sample of origin, sequenced in a study of cytomegalovirus exposure and HLA in healthy donors. Some clones are missing from TCRdb's copy, which holds only in-frame ones; the method was immunoSEQ multiplex PCR. The sample has about 110,000 clones, more than 90% seen once. The specimen was PBMCs. These receptors all stem from a woman aged 18-29 years in good health and CMV-seronegative.

V gene TRBV29-1 combines with J gene TRBJ1-2; perhaps TRBD1 as D (5 bases). CDR3 length equals 14 residues. Germline values: CDR1 SQVTM, CDR2 ANQGSEA. V lost 0 bases, J lost 7 bases, and 15 bases lay in between. CDR3 bases: TGCAGCGTTGAAGATCTGGGGCGTTTTCCTGGCTACACCTTC. Protein sequence: CSVEDLGRFPGYTF.

In this sample, this clone turned up once. The chain combines TRBV2 with TRBJ1-2, with 8 nucleotides matching TRBD1. The V gene's germline CDR1 is SNHLY and CDR2 FYNNEI. J was trimmed by 7 bases and V by 7 bases; bases with no gene match: 5. CDR3 length: 12 residues. The CDR3 region is CASNRGGSGYTF. The CDR3 DNA reads as TGTGCCAGCAACAGGGGGGGGTCTGGCTACACCTTC.

The V and J genes are TRBV4-2 and TRBJ2-2; 9 bases line up with TRBD2. V shed 1 base, J shed 5 bases, and the junction held 2 bases outside the gene matches. Germline loops: CDR1 LGHNA, CDR2 YNFKEQ. The CDR3 covers 15 residues. In DNA, the CDR3 is TGTGCCAGCAGCCAAGTGCTAGCGGGGACCGGGGAGCTGTTTTTT. Translated, it gives CASSQVLAGTGELFF.

This clone was counted many times. The rearrangement links TRBV5-8 to TRBJ1-5; D uncertain. The germline gives CDR1 SGHTS, CDR2 YDEGEE. The CDR3 loop spans 11 amino acids. Trimming stripped 0 bases from V and 9 bases from J, with 4 bases between. CDR3 in amino acids: CASSLVRPQHF. CDR3 nucleotide sequence: TGTGCCAGCAGCTTGGTTCGGCCCCAGCATTTT.

The chain is built from TRBV4-1 and TRBJ2-7, with 11 nucleotides matching TRBD2. CDR1 MGHRA and CDR2 YSYEKL come from the germline V gene. The CDR3 totals 15 residues. V lost 1 base to trimming and J lost 3 bases; unmatched junction nucleotides: 2. CDR3 nucleotides: TGCGCCAGCAGCCAAGTCGGGACTAGCGGCTACGAGCAGTACTTC. Residues: CASSQVGTSGYEQYF.

A word on this clone: The sample contains more than one DNA sequence encoding this CDR3. The chain combines TRBV5-6 with TRBJ1-1; D gene unclear. The V gene lost 1 base and the J gene lost 4 bases, with 5 bases spanning the gap. CDR3 length: 12 amino acids. Germline V gene lookup returns CDR1 SGHDT and CDR2 YYEEEE. The CDR3 DNA reads as TGTGCCAGCAGCTTGCGCGGCACTGAAGCTTTCTTT. Protein product: CASSLRGTEAFF.

V gene TRBV18 combines with J gene TRBJ1-1, with D unresolved. The CDR3 runs to 15 residues. Germline-derived CDR1 and CDR2 are KGHSH and LQKENI. V lost 2 bases and J lost 4, with 14 bases in between. For the CDR3, the DNA is TGTGCCAGCTCACCAATGGAGGGAGTGGGCACTGAAGCTTTCTTT. This codes for CASSPMEGVGTEAFF.

The rearrangement uses TRBV7-9 and TRBJ2-3, with a tentative D call TRBD1 (7 bases). This CDR3 spans 15 amino acids. The germline V and J ends were trimmed by 5 bases and 2 bases, with 14 bases remaining between them. Germline CDR1 SEHNR, CDR2 FQNEAQ (reference sequence). Here the CDR3 reads CASSQGGGATDTQYF. The CDR3 DNA sequence: TGTGCCAGCAGCCAAGGAGGGGGCGCCACAGATACGCAGTATTTT. Full variable domain (remainder filled in from reference TRBV7-9 and TRBJ2-3): DTGVSQNPRHKITKRGQNVTFRCDPISEHNRLYWYRQTLGQGPEFLTYFQNEAQLEKSRLLSDRFSAERPKGSFSTLEIQRTEQGDSAMYLCASSQGGGATDTQYFGPGTRLTVL.

In DNA form, the CDR3 reads TGTGCCAGCAGTCCTGGACAGGGGGCCTACAATGAGCAGTTCTTC. Residues: CASSPGQGAYNEQFF. This sequence joins TRBV6-4 and TRBJ2-1; TRBD1 aligns across 10 bases. The germline V gene has CDR1 MRHNA and CDR2 SNTAGT. This CDR3 spans 15 amino acids. With 5 bases clipped from V and 2 bases from J, the junction kept 3 bases outside the gene matches.

CDR3 sequence (DNA): TGCGCCAGCAGGGAACAGGGCTACGAGCAGTACTTC. Translating gives CASREQGYEQYF. The chain carries TRBV10-2 and TRBJ2-7, with D perhaps TRBD1 (6 bases). This CDR3 is built from 12 residues. The V end was cut by 6 bases, the J end by 3 bases, with 9 bases between. The germline V gene encodes CDR1 WSHSY and CDR2 SAAADI.

V gene TRBV14 combines with J gene TRBJ1-3, with D perhaps TRBD1 (5 bases). Trimming shortened V by 2 bases and J by 7 bases, and 12 bases separated the two germline ends. From germline, CDR1 is SGHDN and CDR2 FVKESK. There are 14 residues in the CDR3. CDR3 amino acids: CASSQQAGGNTIYF. Here the CDR3 DNA reads TGTGCCAGCAGCCAACAAGCGGGGGGGAACACCATATATTTT.

This clone was recorded once. The chain couples TRBV5-1 to TRBJ1-5; tentatively, D is TRBD1 (6 bases). Germline V lookup: CDR1 SGHRS, CDR2 YFSETQ. The CDR3 contains 15 residues. The ends were cut back, 1 base at V and 4 bases at J, with 12 bases in the middle. The CDR3 region has the DNA TGCGCCAGCAGCTTGTGGTCAGGGGCAAATCAGCCCCAGCATTTT. This gives the protein CASSLWSGANQPQHF.

The chain couples TRBV7-2 to TRBJ1-2, with no clear D. Trimming took 2 bases from V and 6 from J, leaving 13 bases between them. Germline V gene data show CDR1 as SGHTA and CDR2 as FQGNSA. The CDR3 is 14 residues long. The CDR3 spells CASSLWRAIDGYTF. CDR3 sequence (DNA): TGTGCCAGCAGCTTATGGAGGGCAATCGATGGCTACACCTTC.

V usage is TRBV9 and J usage is TRBJ2-1; possibly TRBD1 for D (6 bases). The germline V gene encodes CDR1 SGDLS and CDR2 YYNGEE. This CDR3 has 16 residues. The V end lost 0 bases, the J end lost 3 bases, and 13 bases lay between the germline ends. This chain's CDR3 is CASSVAGRGDYNEQFF. The CDR3 DNA reads TGTGCCAGCAGCGTAGCGGGCAGGGGCGACTACAATGAGCAGTTCTTC.

The chain is built from TRBV28 and TRBJ2-7; tentative D call: TRBD1 (5 bases). Germline V CDR1 and CDR2: MDHEN, SYDVKM. Between the trimmed V and J ends, which lost 2 bases and 2 bases, there was a span of 19 bases. This CDR3 is built from 17 residues. Here the CDR3 reads CASSLPTGSPSPYEQYF. In nucleotides, the CDR3 is TGTGCCAGCAGTTTACCCACAGGTTCCCCGTCCCCCTACGAGCAGTACTTC.

The CDR3 region has the DNA TGTGCCATCAAGGTTCAGGTTGACACTGAAGCTTTCTTT. It yields the protein CAIKVQVDTEAFF. The rearrangement uses TRBV10-3 and TRBJ1-1; D remains unclear. The germline V and J ends were trimmed by 7 bases and 3 bases, with 12 bases remaining between them. CDR1 is ENHRY and CDR2 is SYGVKD in the germline V gene. The CDR3 covers 13 residues.

J is TRBJ2-4 and V is TRBV28; a possible D gene is TRBD2 (7 bases). This CDR3 comprises 14 residues. V lost 2 bases and J lost 6, with 11 bases in between. The germline V gene encodes CDR1 MDHEN and CDR2 SYDVKM. In DNA, the CDR3 is TGTGCCAGCAGTTTAAGGGCGGGGGCAAACATTCAGTACTTC. As protein: CASSLRAGANIQYF.

The rearrangement joins TRBV5-6 to TRBJ2-7, with 8 positions matching TRBD1. Germline lookup yields CDR1 SGHDT and CDR2 YYEEEE. J gave up 2 bases and V 3 bases, and 1 base lay outside the gene matches. This CDR3 has 13 amino acids. CDR3 nucleotides: TGTGCCAGCAGCTGGACAGGGACCTACGAGCAGTACTTC. It encodes CASSWTGTYEQYF.

The CDR3 nucleotides read TGTGCCAGCAGGGACAGGGTGGTTGGTACAGATACGCAGTATTTT. Encoded protein: CASRDRVVGTDTQYF. The chain employs TRBV2 and TRBJ2-3; TRBD1 aligns across 8 bases. V dropped 6 bases and J dropped 3; count of bases not matched to a gene: 8. From germline, CDR1 is SNHLY and CDR2 FYNNEI. The CDR3 runs to 15 residues.

The gene calls are TRBV2 and TRBJ1-3, with 7 bases identical to TRBD1. Looked up from germline, CDR1 is SNHLY and CDR2 is FYNNEI. The V and J ends lost 5 bases and 4 bases, in that order; junction bases with no gene match: 8. The CDR3 is made up of 15 amino acids. The CDR3 DNA follows: TGTGCCAGCAGTAGTAGGGGGCAATCGGGAAACACCATATATTTT. It is translated as CASSSRGQSGNTIYF.

This clone was recorded once. This sequence joins TRBV6-6 and TRBJ2-1, with 11 positions matching TRBD1. Germline values: CDR1 MNHNY, CDR2 SVGAGI (reference sequence). V lost 6 bases to trimming and J lost 8 bases; unmatched junction nucleotides: 9. The CDR3 extends over 15 amino acids. As DNA, the CDR3 is TGTGCCAGCAGAGACTTTAGGGACAGGGGGGATGAGCAGTTCTTC. Its protein product is CASRDFRDRGDEQFF.

The genes are TRBV6-1 and TRBJ2-1; D is possibly TRBD2 (6 bases). Trimming left V 7 bases short and J 5 bases short, with 15 bases between. Germline CDR1 reads MNHNS; CDR2 reads SASEGT. The CDR3 covers 14 residues. The CDR3 region is CASTTNGRNNEQFF. CDR3 in DNA: TGTGCCAGCACCACTAACGGGAGAAACAATGAGCAGTTCTTC.

This clone was seen once. The chain links TRBV28 to TRBJ1-2; 12 nucleotides line up with TRBD1. CDR1 is MDHEN, CDR2 SYDVKM, per germline. CDR3 length: 16 residues. The J segment lost 4 bases and the V segment lost 5 bases, leaving 8 bases of the junction unmatched. CDR3 sequence (DNA): TGTGCCAGCAGTGTAAGGGACAGGGGGCGCGGCTATGGCTACACCTTC. Amino acids: CASSVRDRGRGYGYTF.